The TCR beta chain described here comes from a study of cytomegalovirus exposure and HLA in healthy donors. This CDR3 has 18 amino acids. CDR1 and CDR2 (germline): SGHDT, YYEEEE. Germline trimming cut 1 base from V and 5 bases from J; bases unmatched to any gene: 16. This clone has just one count. PCR was performed using 60 Vbeta and 13 Jbeta primers. Authors' methods: Among the unique TCR beta chains that a later analysis counted, around 82 million in all, roughly 11 million were shared. Sequencing used immunoSEQ multiplex PCR; TCRdb keeps in-frame clones, though not all of them. That table is the source of V, J and clone size, and D and trimming were worked out from the DNA. The table has some 44,000 clones, 87% seen once; the top ten hold around 8%.

The receptor's source is a woman aged 40 to 55 in good health and CMV-seropositive. The rearrangement uses TRBV5-6 and TRBJ1-2; 8 positions match TRBD1. Sequencing was performed on PBMCs. The CDR3 DNA is TGTGCCAGCAGCTTGACACCTAAGGGACAGGTGAACCCATATGGCTACACCTTC. The encoded protein is CASSLTPKGQVNPYGYTF.